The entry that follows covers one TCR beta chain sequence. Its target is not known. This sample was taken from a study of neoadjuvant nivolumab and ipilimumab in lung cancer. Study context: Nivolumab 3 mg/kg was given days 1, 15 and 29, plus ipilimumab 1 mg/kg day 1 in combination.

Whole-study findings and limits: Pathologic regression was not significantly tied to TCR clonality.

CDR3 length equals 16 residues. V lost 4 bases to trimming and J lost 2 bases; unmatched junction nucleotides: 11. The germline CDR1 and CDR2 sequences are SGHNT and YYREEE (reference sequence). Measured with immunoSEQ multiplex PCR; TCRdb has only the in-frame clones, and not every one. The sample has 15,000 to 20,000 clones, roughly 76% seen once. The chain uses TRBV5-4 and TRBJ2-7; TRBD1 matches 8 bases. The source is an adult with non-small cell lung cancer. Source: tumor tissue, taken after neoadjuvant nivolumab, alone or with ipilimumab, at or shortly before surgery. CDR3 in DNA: TGTGCCAGCAGCACAGGAAAAACAGGGGGGACCTACGAGCAGTACTTC. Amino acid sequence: CASSTGKTGGTYEQYF.